The 23 T cell receptor beta chains in this list originate from one sample, sequenced in a study of cytomegalovirus exposure and HLA in healthy donors. 60 Vbeta and 13 Jbeta primers were used in PCR. Sequencing used immunoSEQ multiplex PCR; TCRdb keeps in-frame clones, though not all of them. There are about 160,000 clones in the sample; around 83% occur only once, and 0.96% lies in the top ten. The sample comprised PBMCs. These receptors all come from a girl aged 2 to 10 in good health and CMV-seropositive.

This chain links TRBV2 with TRBJ2-3; 8 nucleotides align to TRBD2. This CDR3 contains 13 residues. Germline lookup yields CDR1 SNHLY and CDR2 FYNNEI. V trimming: 6 bases; J trimming: 6 bases; junction bases outside the gene matches: 5. CDR3 protein: CASRDGLADTQYF. The CDR3 DNA sequence: TGTGCCAGCAGGGACGGACTAGCCGATACGCAGTATTTT.

The chain is built from TRBV28 and TRBJ2-2; D is undetermined. CDR3 length: 12 amino acids. V gave up 2 bases and J gave up 7 bases, with 5 bases separating them. Germline lookup yields CDR1 MDHEN and CDR2 SYDVKM. CDR3 in amino acids: CASSLAVGELFF. Written as DNA, the CDR3 is TGTGCCAGCAGTTTAGCAGTCGGGGAGCTGTTTTTT.

The CDR3 nucleotides are TGTGCCAGCAGTTCGTTTCAGGGGGTGTGGCGGTCCTACAATGAGCAGTTCTTC. Protein: CASSSFQGVWRSYNEQFF. The chain uses TRBV28 and TRBJ2-1; 7 bases agree with TRBD1. CDR1 is MDHEN and CDR2 is SYDVKM in the germline V gene. The junction had 13 bases not matched to a gene; V was cut back by 4 bases and J by 1 base. CDR3 length equals 18 residues.

This sequence joins TRBV4-1 and TRBJ1-1; 10 bases agree with TRBD1. There are 13 residues in the CDR3. Unmatched junction bases numbered 8, after V lost 4 bases and J lost 12 bases. Germline CDR1 is MGHRA and CDR2 is YSYEKL. The CDR3 DNA reads as TGCGCCAGCAGCCCTCCGACAGGGGGCGATTCTTTCTTT. As protein: CASSPPTGGDSFF.

J is TRBJ1-1 and V is TRBV12-2. TRBV12-2 is deemed a pseudogene. The CDR3 has 14 amino acids. The CDR3, as DNA: TGTGCAAGTCGCCTACCAAGAGGGAACACTGAAGCTTTCTTT. This translates into CASRLPRGNTEAFF.

This rearrangement joins TRBV5-1 to TRBJ2-1; 7 positions agree with TRBD2. The CDR3 contains 15 residues. Per germline, CDR1 SGHRS and CDR2 YFSETQ. The V segment lost 0 bases and the J segment 5 bases; nucleotides outside the gene matches: 5. This chain's CDR3 is CASSLGAGVDNEQFF. The CDR3 coding sequence is TGCGCCAGCAGCTTGGGTGCGGGAGTTGACAATGAGCAGTTCTTC.

For the CDR3, the DNA is TGTGCCATCAACCCGGACAGGGGAAACACCATATATTTT. This gives the protein CAINPDRGNTIYF. The chain is built from TRBV10-3 and TRBJ1-3, with TRBD1 matching 7 bases. The CDR3 has 13 residues. Germline V lookup: CDR1 ENHRY, CDR2 SYGVKD. J lost 4 bases, V lost 7 bases, and 4 bases had no gene match.

The gene calls are TRBV7-9 and TRBJ2-3, with D hard to call. V lost 2 bases and J 5 bases, leaving 2 bases between the germline ends. The germline gives CDR1 SEHNR, CDR2 FQNEAQ (reference sequence). CDR3 length: 11 amino acids. DNA of the CDR3: TGTGCCAGCAGCTTACAAGATACGCAGTATTTT. Translating it yields CASSLQDTQYF.

The CDR3 protein is CAISELEVQPQHF. In DNA form, the CDR3 reads TGTGCCATCAGTGAGCTGGAGGTTCAGCCCCAGCATTTT. The rearrangement uses TRBV10-3 and TRBJ1-5; unclear D gene. Trimming removed 2 bases at V and 6 bases at J, with 8 bases between. Looked up from germline, CDR1 is ENHRY and CDR2 is SYGVKD. There are 13 residues in the CDR3.

V gene TRBV30 combines with J gene TRBJ2-1; D gene ambiguous. V was cut by 6 bases and J by 2 bases, with 17 bases left in between. Germline V gene data show CDR1 as GTSNPN and CDR2 as SVGIG (reference sequence). The CDR3 is 15 residues long. The CDR3 DNA sequence: TGTGCCTGCATTCGAGGCCTCACTACCTACAATGAGCAGTTCTTC. Translating it yields CACIRGLTTYNEQFF.

The chain has TRBV27 and TRBJ2-2, with D uncertain. Germline assignment: CDR1 MNHEY and CDR2 SMNVEV (reference sequence). This CDR3 region has 15 residues. V was cut by 6 bases and J by 4 bases, with 15 bases left in between. This CDR3 reads CASRPVVRGTGELFF. CDR3 sequence (DNA): TGTGCCAGCAGACCCGTAGTTCGCGGCACCGGGGAGCTGTTTTTT.

The gene calls are TRBV4-2 and TRBJ1-4; no clear D. Trimming left V 4 bases short and J 6 bases short, with 18 bases between. The CDR3 has 16 residues. The germline CDR1 and CDR2 sequences are LGHNA and YNFKEQ. The CDR3, as DNA: TGTGCCAGCAGCCCCACGCTTTCCCGGAGGGATGAAAAACTGTTTTTT. Translating gives CASSPTLSRRDEKLFF.

The chain has TRBV30 and TRBJ2-1, with 7 bases fitting TRBD1. The junction had 14 bases not matched to a gene; V was cut back by 2 bases and J by 4 bases. CDR3 length equals 17 residues. The germline gives CDR1 GTSNPN, CDR2 SVGIG (reference sequence). In DNA, the CDR3 is TGTGCCTGGAGTCCCGAAGTACCGGGACAGCGGTACAATGAGCAGTTCTTC. This translates into CAWSPEVPGQRYNEQFF.

The chain joins TRBV7-3 to TRBJ2-1; 7 bases are shared with TRBD2. The CDR3 spans 13 residues. Per germline, CDR1 SGHTA and CDR2 FQGTGA. The ends lost 3 bases at V and 9 bases at J; junction bases unmatched: 5. The chain's CDR3 is CASSFTGGGEQFF. In DNA form, the CDR3 reads TGTGCCAGCAGCTTCACGGGAGGTGGTGAGCAGTTCTTC.

The chain uses TRBV28 and TRBJ2-5, with D maybe TRBD2 (6 bases). Trimming pared 6 bases from V and 2 bases from J, leaving 16 bases between. This CDR3 comprises 15 residues. Germline V CDR1 and CDR2: MDHEN, SYDVKM. The CDR3 sequence: CASRATREVQETQYF. The CDR3 bases are TGTGCCAGCAGGGCGACTAGAGAGGTACAAGAGACCCAGTACTTC.

The rearrangement links TRBV11-2 to TRBJ1-3; D is uncertain. CDR3 length: 15 amino acids. The germline gives CDR1 SGHAT, CDR2 FQNNGV. Between the trimmed V and J ends, which lost 2 bases and 1 base, there was a span of 9 bases. CDR3 nucleotides: TGTGCCAGCAGCTTAACGGGGTTGTCTGGAAACACCATATATTTT. As protein: CASSLTGLSGNTIYF.

The chain joins TRBV14 to TRBJ2-1, with 11 bases lining up with TRBD2. V lost 3 bases to trimming and J lost 7 bases; unmatched junction nucleotides: 8. Germline lookup yields CDR1 SGHDN and CDR2 FVKESK. CDR3 length: 16 amino acids. Here the CDR3 reads CASSHKLAGVRNEQFF. In DNA form, the CDR3 reads TGTGCCAGCAGCCATAAACTAGCGGGAGTTCGGAATGAGCAGTTCTTC.

The CDR3 spells CASSVGWGEGPNYGYTF. CDR3 sequence (DNA): TGTGCCAGCAGCGTAGGGTGGGGGGAAGGCCCTAACTATGGCTACACCTTC. The rearrangement joins TRBV9 to TRBJ1-2; TRBD1 is a possible D gene (5 bases). Germline V gene data show CDR1 as SGDLS and CDR2 as YYNGEE. The V and J ends lost 0 bases and 0 bases respectively, with 15 bases between them. This CDR3 comprises 17 residues.

This rearrangement joins TRBV29-1 to TRBJ2-1, with TRBD2 matching over 13 bases. Germline loops: CDR1 SQVTM, CDR2 ANQGSEA. V lost 4 bases to trimming and J lost 2 bases; unmatched junction nucleotides: 11. This CDR3 has 18 residues. CDR3 DNA sequence: TGCAGCGTTGCTCCGGGACTAGCGGGACCCTTTACCTACAATGAGCAGTTCTTC. This sequence encodes CSVAPGLAGPFTYNEQFF.

CDR3 sequence (DNA): TGTGCCAGCAGCTCCCAGGGCCCTCAGAACACTGAAGCTTTCTTT. The encoded protein is CASSSQGPQNTEAFF. The chain combines TRBV7-3 with TRBJ1-1, with D maybe TRBD1 (5 bases). V was pared by 4 bases and J by 1 base, with 13 bases between. Germline CDR1 is SGHTA and CDR2 is FQGTGA. CDR3 length: 15 amino acids. The full variable domain, in which reference TRBV7-3 and TRBJ1-1 provide the parts outside the CDR3, is GAGVSQTPSNKVTEKGKYVELRCDPISGHTALYWYRQSLGQGPEFLIYFQGTGAADDSGLPNDRFFAVRPEGSVSTLKIQRTERGDSAVYLCASSSQGPQNTEAFFGQGTRLTVV.

The gene calls are TRBV7-6 and TRBJ2-2, with D perhaps TRBD1 (6 bases). Looked up from germline, CDR1 is SGHVS and CDR2 is FNYEAQ. This CDR3 is 16 amino acids long. Trimming stripped 4 bases from V and 1 base from J, with 13 bases between. For the CDR3, the DNA is TGTGCCAGCAGCTCGGACAGATTCTTGAACACCGGGGAGCTGTTTTTT. Its translation: CASSSDRFLNTGELFF.

V gene TRBV6-1 combines with J gene TRBJ1-1, with D tentatively TRBD1 (6 bases). V was trimmed by 2 bases and J by 1 base, leaving 11 bases between them. The CDR3 totals 15 residues. CDR1 is MNHNS, CDR2 SASEGT, per germline. Here the CDR3 DNA reads TGTGCCAGCAGTGAAATTGGGACATGGAACACTGAAGCTTTCTTT. Residues: CASSEIGTWNTEAFF.

This CDR3 reads CATSDSQSYGYTF. In nucleotides, the CDR3 is TGTGCCACCTCGGACAGTCAGAGCTATGGCTACACCTTC. The chain links TRBV5-4 to TRBJ1-2; a weak D match, TRBD1 (6 bases). The CDR3 has 13 residues. CDR1 and CDR2 from the germline V gene are SGHNT and YYREEE (reference sequence). V lost 9 bases, J lost 4 bases, and 16 bases lay in between.